This T cell receptor (beta chain) is from a study of spatial heterogeneity in lung cancer. In its sample, this clonotype was seen a few times. In TCRdb, the 5' RACE reads were re-called with MiXCR into one record per CDR3 protein. This sample yields around 45,000 distinct CDR3 sequences, of which approximately 14% are seen a single time; about 60% belongs to the top ten. Noted time point: sample taken at primary tumor resection. Germline V gives CDR1 SQVTM, CDR2 ANQGSEA. Trimming stripped 7 bases from V and 0 bases from J, with 12 bases between. The CDR3 totals 13 residues. This sequence originates from a male donor with early-stage non-small cell lung cancer. The source was PBMCs, collected at surgery. The rearrangement joins TRBV29-1 to TRBJ1-1; no definite D call. CDR3 in DNA: TGCAGCGCTGGACTAAATATGAACACTGAAGCTTTCTTT. As protein: CSAGLNMNTEAFF.